Below, 28 T cell receptor beta chains from the same sample are listed, as sequenced in a study of PD-1 blockade in classical Hodgkin lymphoma. Profiling relied on immunoSEQ multiplex PCR, and the TCRdb table lists in-frame clones only, not all of them. The sample includes fewer than 110,000 clones, approximately 90% seen only once; the top ten take around 6.6%. Every patient had relapsed following autologous stem cell transplantation, and cohorts differed in brentuximab vedotin exposure. The source was peripheral blood mononuclear cells (PBMCs), collected before the second cycle of nivolumab. These receptors were collected from a human donor with classical Hodgkin lymphoma.

As DNA, the CDR3 is TGTGCCACCAGCCCAAGGAGAGACTATGGCTACACCTTC. It specifies CATSPRRDYGYTF. The V call is TRBV15, the J call TRBJ1-2; D is unclear. Trimming shortened V by 5 bases and J by 3 bases, and 10 bases separated the two germline ends. Germline V CDR1 and CDR2: LNHNV, YYDKDF (reference sequence). The CDR3 is 13 residues long. The variable domain in full, with the rest retrieved from reference TRBV15 and TRBJ1-2, is DAMVIQNPRYQVTQFGKPVTLSCSQTLNHNVMYWYQQKSSQAPKLLFHYYDKDFNNEADTPDNFQSRRPNTSFCFLDIRSPGLGDTAMYLCATSPRRDYGYTFGSGTRLTVV.

V is TRBV5-5 and J is TRBJ1-6; possibly TRBD1 for D (5 bases). V was clipped by 4 bases and J by 4 bases, with 15 bases between them. The CDR3 covers 16 residues. Germline lookup yields CDR1 SGHKS and CDR2 YYEKEE (reference sequence). CDR3 coding DNA: TGTGCCAGCAGCACCAGGGCGACGCAATATAATTCACCCCTCCACTTT. This codes for CASSTRATQYNSPLHF.

The J gene is TRBJ2-7, the V gene TRBV4-2; 10 bases are a match to TRBD1. The CDR3 length is 17 residues. V dropped 4 bases and J dropped 5; count of bases not matched to a gene: 14. Germline lookup yields CDR1 LGHNA and CDR2 YNFKEQ. The CDR3 spells CASSRGVTGQGQNEQYF. The DNA for the CDR3 is TGTGCCAGCAGCCGGGGGGTAACGGGACAGGGGCAAAACGAGCAGTACTTC.

For the CDR3, the DNA is TGTGCCAGCTCACGGCCAACCGGGACCTCTGGAAACACCATATATTTT. Translating gives CASSRPTGTSGNTIYF. The rearrangement uses TRBV18 and TRBJ1-3, with D maybe TRBD1 (5 bases). V was trimmed by 4 bases and J by 0 bases, leaving 13 bases between them. Germline V CDR1 and CDR2: KGHSH, LQKENI. The CDR3 has 16 residues.

The chain has TRBV7-9 and TRBJ1-5; D unresolved. CDR3 length: 13 residues. Trimming removed 4 bases from V and 3 bases from J, with 7 bases in between. Germline V lookup: CDR1 SEHNR, CDR2 FQNEAQ (reference sequence). The CDR3 reads CASSYYDNQPQHF. The CDR3 coding sequence is TGTGCCAGCAGCTACTACGACAATCAGCCCCAGCATTTT.

The chain joins TRBV4-1 to TRBJ2-1, with D uncertain. Germline lookup yields CDR1 MGHRA and CDR2 YSYEKL. Trimming took off 0 bases at V and 0 bases at J, with 12 bases between the two ends. There are 17 residues in the CDR3. The CDR3 nucleotides read TGCGCCAGCAGCCAAGATCCCCCTGCAAGCTCCTACAATGAGCAGTTCTTC. Translated, it gives CASSQDPPASSYNEQFF.

The chain employs TRBV7-9 and TRBJ1-2, with TRBD1 identical over 9 bases. The CDR3 covers 14 residues. Germline V gives CDR1 SEHNR, CDR2 FQNEAQ (reference sequence). With V trimmed by 5 bases and J by 6 bases, 7 bases remained unmatched. The CDR3 nucleotides read TGTGCCAGCAGCCTAGGGACAGGGTCGGATGGCTACACCTTC. This encodes CASSLGTGSDGYTF.

Many counts were recorded for this clone. The chain carries TRBV27 and TRBJ1-3; 11 bases match TRBD1. The V and J ends lost 4 bases and 14 bases, in that order; junction bases with no gene match: 25. This CDR3 comprises 19 residues. The germline gives CDR1 MNHEY, CDR2 SMNVEV (reference sequence). CDR3: CASSYGSGTGGHVPSALYF. Written as DNA, the CDR3 is TGTGCCAGCAGTTATGGGTCCGGGACAGGGGGACACGTCCCATCAGCCCTATATTTT.

The V and J genes are TRBV27 and TRBJ1-1, with a possible D match to TRBD1 (5 bases). Trimming removed 10 bases at V and 3 bases at J, with 12 bases between. Germline CDR1 MNHEY, CDR2 SMNVEV (reference sequence). The CDR3 consists of 12 residues. For the CDR3, the DNA is TGTGCCACCCTAGGGGCGGACACTGAAGCTTTCTTT. This gives the protein CATLGADTEAFF.

The chain carries TRBV5-6 and TRBJ1-6, with 9 nucleotides matching TRBD1. V gave up 4 bases and J gave up 10 bases; unmatched junction bases: 9. This CDR3 spans 15 amino acids. From germline, CDR1 is SGHDT and CDR2 YYEEEE. The CDR3 region is CASSPATGGKSPLHF. The DNA of the CDR3 is TGTGCCAGCAGCCCAGCGACAGGGGGTAAATCACCCCTCCACTTT.

The DNA for the CDR3 is TGTGCCAGCTCACCAGCTCCCGGGACAGGGGGAGAGACCCAGTACTTC. As protein: CASSPAPGTGGETQYF. The chain combines TRBV18 with TRBJ2-5; 11 bases are a match to TRBD1. Germline V lookup: CDR1 KGHSH, CDR2 LQKENI. The CDR3 has 16 residues. V lost 2 bases to trimming and J lost 4 bases; unmatched junction nucleotides: 6.

This clone occurred a few times. The J gene is TRBJ1-2, the V gene TRBV10-3; D ambiguous. Trimming took off 0 bases at V and 0 bases at J, with 14 bases between the two ends. CDR3 length: 17 residues. CDR1 ENHRY and CDR2 SYGVKD come from the germline V gene. The CDR3 spells CAISESEGVRANYGYTF. Here the CDR3 DNA reads TGTGCCATCAGTGAGTCTGAGGGTGTGAGAGCTAACTATGGCTACACCTTC.

This clone showed up just once. The rearrangement links TRBV5-1 to TRBJ1-2; maybe TRBD1 (5 bases). This CDR3 has 14 amino acids. Trimming stripped 4 bases from V and 0 bases from J, with 10 bases between. Germline-derived CDR1 and CDR2 are SGHRS and YFSETQ. Here the CDR3 DNA reads TGCGCCAGCAGCCCGGACACCGCTAACTATGGCTACACCTTC. Residues: CASSPDTANYGYTF.

The genes are TRBV2 and TRBJ2-1; 12 bases match TRBD2. Trimming cost V 6 bases and J 4 bases; bases outside gene matches: 4. CDR1 is SNHLY, CDR2 FYNNEI, per germline. This CDR3 is 15 amino acids long. The DNA of the CDR3 is TGTGCCAGCAGGCAGGGGACTAGCGGGTACAATGAGCAGTTCTTC. Amino acids: CASRQGTSGYNEQFF.

J is TRBJ2-3 and V is TRBV10-3, with a possible D match to TRBD1 (7 bases). This CDR3 is built from 17 residues. V dropped 2 bases and J dropped 1 base, with 16 bases sitting between them. Germline-derived CDR1 and CDR2 are ENHRY and SYGVKD. CDR3 coding DNA: TGTGCCATCAGTGAGGCCCTAGGGGGCGGGGGCACAGATACGCAGTATTTT. Its protein product is CAISEALGGGGTDTQYF.

The genes are TRBV16 and TRBJ1-6, with D unclear. Germline V gives CDR1 KGHSY, CDR2 FQNENV. Trimming took 0 bases from V and 7 from J, leaving 1 base between them. The length of the CDR3 is 12 residues. The CDR3 reads CASSQSNSPLHF. In nucleotides, the CDR3 is TGTGCCAGCAGCCAATCAAATTCACCCCTCCACTTT.

J is TRBJ2-6 and V is TRBV7-9, with TRBD1 matching 10 bases. Per germline, CDR1 SEHNR and CDR2 FQNEAQ (reference sequence). This CDR3 has 18 amino acids. Germline trimming cut 5 bases from V and 2 bases from J; bases unmatched to any gene: 9. The CDR3 nucleotides are TGTGCCAGCAGCCACAGGACAGGGGGAAGCCCTGGGGCCAACGTCCTGACTTTC. Translating gives CASSHRTGGSPGANVLTF.

V usage is TRBV27 and J usage is TRBJ1-1, with D perhaps TRBD1 (5 bases). There are 14 residues in the CDR3. Germline V gene lookup returns CDR1 MNHEY and CDR2 SMNVEV (reference sequence). V lost 2 bases and J lost 3, with 10 bases in between. CDR3 residues: CASSLLWGDTEAFF. CDR3 sequence (DNA): TGTGCCAGCAGTTTACTTTGGGGGGACACTGAAGCTTTCTTT.

The gene calls are TRBV19 and TRBJ2-7, with D possibly called TRBD1 or TRBD2 (6 bases each). This CDR3 is 17 amino acids long. With 3 bases removed from V and 3 bases from J, the gap between germline ends came to 21 bases. Looked up from germline, CDR1 is LNHDA and CDR2 is SQIVND (reference sequence). The DNA of the CDR3 is TGTGCCAGTAGTATGCTTTGGGCAATGGAGGGGGACTACGAGCAGTACTTC. Its translation: CASSMLWAMEGDYEQYF.

The chain couples TRBV7-9 to TRBJ2-1; unclear D gene. The CDR3 has 13 amino acids. Germline V gene lookup returns CDR1 SEHNR and CDR2 FQNEAQ (reference sequence). V was pared by 1 base and J by 4 bases, with 5 bases between. The CDR3 loop is CASSLGTYNEQFF. Here the CDR3 DNA reads TGTGCCAGCAGCTTAGGCACGTACAATGAGCAGTTCTTC.

The chain links TRBV6-5 to TRBJ1-3; 7 bases line up with TRBD1. The V and J ends lost 2 bases and 4 bases, in that order; junction bases with no gene match: 2. The length of the CDR3 is 14 residues. CDR1 is MNHEY, CDR2 SVGAGI, per germline. This chain's CDR3 is CASSYEGAGNTIYF. The CDR3 DNA reads TGTGCCAGCAGTTACGAGGGGGCCGGAAACACCATATATTTT.

V and J are TRBV5-8 and TRBJ2-1; no clear D. Germline CDR1 and CDR2: SGHTS and YDEGEE. V was pared by 0 bases and J by 8 bases, with 9 bases between. The CDR3 has 13 amino acids. The CDR3 DNA sequence: TGTGCCAGCAGCTTGGGGACCCGCGATGAGCAGTTCTTC. This encodes CASSLGTRDEQFF. The full variable domain, its missing parts supplied by reference TRBV5-8 and TRBJ2-1, is EAGVTQSPTHLIKTRGQQATLRCSPISGHTSVYWYQQALGLGLQFLLWYDEGEERNRGNFPPRFSGRQFPNYSSELNVNALELEDSALYLCASSLGTRDEQFFGPGTRLTVL.

The chain recombines TRBV7-2 with TRBJ1-6, with D possibly being TRBD1 (5 bases). V was clipped by 5 bases and J by 9 bases, with 20 bases between them. The CDR3 is made up of 16 amino acids. The germline V gene has CDR1 SGHTA and CDR2 FQGNSA. Here the CDR3 reads CASSPTSAGNRSPLHF. CDR3 nucleotide sequence: TGTGCCAGCAGCCCTACCTCCGCAGGGAATCGTTCACCCCTCCACTTT. Full variable domain (missing parts from reference TRBV7-2 and TRBJ1-6): GAGVSQSPSNKVTEKGKDVELRCDPISGHTALYWYRQSLGQGLEFLIYFQGNSAPDKSGLPSDRFSAERTGGSVSTLTIQRTQQEDSAVYLCASSPTSAGNRSPLHFGNGTRLTVT.

The J gene is TRBJ1-1, the V gene TRBV6-5, with 10 bases fitting TRBD1. CDR1 and CDR2 (germline): MNHEY, SVGAGI. The CDR3 is made up of 15 amino acids. The V gene end was trimmed by 4 bases and the J gene end by 7 bases; junction bases not matched to a gene: 9. The CDR3: CASSSNPGTGDEAFF. As DNA, the CDR3 is TGTGCCAGCAGTTCGAACCCAGGGACAGGGGATGAAGCTTTCTTT.

The chain is built from TRBV9 and TRBJ2-2, with D possibly matching TRBD2 (6 bases). Trimming took 6 bases from V and 1 from J, leaving 13 bases between them. Germline V gene lookup returns CDR1 SGDLS and CDR2 YYNGEE. The CDR3 runs 15 residues. CDR3: CASNVGDLNTGELFF. The CDR3 region has the DNA TGTGCCAGCAACGTGGGGGACTTGAACACCGGGGAGCTGTTTTTT.

The rearrangement joins TRBV11-3 to TRBJ2-1; D is perhaps TRBD2 (5 bases). This CDR3 spans 16 amino acids. V was shortened by 5 bases and J by 8 bases, with 22 bases between the two germline ends. Per germline, CDR1 SGHNT and CDR2 YENEEA. In DNA, the CDR3 is TGTGCCAGCAGCGCCCGGACTTCTGGTGGATTCGATGAGCAGTTCTTC. Its translation is CASSARTSGGFDEQFF.

The chain is built from TRBV5-8 and TRBJ1-5, with D uncertain. Germline V gene data show CDR1 as SGHTS and CDR2 as YDEGEE. The CDR3 is 13 amino acids. Trimming removed 4 bases from V and 8 bases from J, with 13 bases in between. CDR3 DNA: TGTGCCAGCAGCCAAGATTTGAGAGAGCCCCAGCATTTT. This gives the protein CASSQDLREPQHF. The whole variable domain, remainder taken from reference TRBV5-8 and TRBJ1-5, is EAGVTQSPTHLIKTRGQQATLRCSPISGHTSVYWYQQALGLGLQFLLWYDEGEERNRGNFPPRFSGRQFPNYSSELNVNALELEDSALYLCASSQDLREPQHFGDGTRLSIL.

This chain uses TRBV7-3 with TRBJ2-1; D is ambiguous. Germline V gene lookup returns CDR1 SGHTA and CDR2 FQGTGA. V dropped 4 bases and J dropped 8 bases, with 12 bases sitting between them. The CDR3 consists of 13 residues. CDR3 amino acids: CASSSSPVDEQFF. CDR3 sequence (DNA): TGTGCCAGCAGCTCTTCACCAGTTGATGAGCAGTTCTTC.